The clone carrying this TCR beta chain appeared a few times. The junction departs from germline at one end; a sequencing error may be responsible. Total RNA amounts of at least 6 micrograms were extracted per sample. The data are from a study of blood T cells in healthy people across ages. Next came a second PCR, run for about 6 to 12 cycles, which used a sample-barcoded 5' primer along with a J-beta primer mix. TCRdb reanalysed the 5' RACE reads using MiXCR and keeps one entry per CDR3 protein. The top ten hold 3% to 4.5% of the sample, which has some 560,000 distinct CDR3 sequences, 25% to 35% seen once. The V gene's germline CDR1 is SQVTM and CDR2 ANQGSEA. The CDR3 is 14 amino acids. This sample also belongs to another study, concerning T cells of mothers and their children.

This rearrangement joins TRBV29-1 to TRBJ2-5; possible D gene TRBD1, 5 bases. Sequencing used blood. The receptor comes from a boy between 2 and 15 years old in good health. CDR3 coding DNA: TGCAGCGTCGTGCTACAGGACCTACAAGGGACCCAGTACTTC. It is translated as CSVVLQDLQGTQYF.